This TCR beta chain was captured by sequencing in a study of tumor and adjacent non-tumor tissue in lung cancer. The template was RNA from unsorted bulk tissue. More than 3 cm separated this lung sample from the edge of the tumor. V was clipped by 5 bases and J by 0 bases, with 8 bases between them. The germline V gene has CDR1 SGHRS and CDR2 YFSETQ. This CDR3 has 13 amino acids. The library came from three nested PCR rounds adapted from ARM-PCR protocols. MiXCR, applied by TCRdb to the multiplex PCR reads, yields one record per CDR3 protein. The profile shows over 80,000 distinct CDR3 sequences, more than 80% of them singletons. This clonotype was found many times.

The sample comprised distant non-tumor lung tissue. The J gene is TRBJ1-1, the V gene TRBV5-1; no clear D gene. The sequence came from a man aged 55 to 70 with small cell lung cancer. The CDR3 sequence is CASRYDMNTEAFF. In DNA form, the CDR3 reads TGCGCCAGCAGGTACGACATGAACACTGAAGCTTTCTTT.